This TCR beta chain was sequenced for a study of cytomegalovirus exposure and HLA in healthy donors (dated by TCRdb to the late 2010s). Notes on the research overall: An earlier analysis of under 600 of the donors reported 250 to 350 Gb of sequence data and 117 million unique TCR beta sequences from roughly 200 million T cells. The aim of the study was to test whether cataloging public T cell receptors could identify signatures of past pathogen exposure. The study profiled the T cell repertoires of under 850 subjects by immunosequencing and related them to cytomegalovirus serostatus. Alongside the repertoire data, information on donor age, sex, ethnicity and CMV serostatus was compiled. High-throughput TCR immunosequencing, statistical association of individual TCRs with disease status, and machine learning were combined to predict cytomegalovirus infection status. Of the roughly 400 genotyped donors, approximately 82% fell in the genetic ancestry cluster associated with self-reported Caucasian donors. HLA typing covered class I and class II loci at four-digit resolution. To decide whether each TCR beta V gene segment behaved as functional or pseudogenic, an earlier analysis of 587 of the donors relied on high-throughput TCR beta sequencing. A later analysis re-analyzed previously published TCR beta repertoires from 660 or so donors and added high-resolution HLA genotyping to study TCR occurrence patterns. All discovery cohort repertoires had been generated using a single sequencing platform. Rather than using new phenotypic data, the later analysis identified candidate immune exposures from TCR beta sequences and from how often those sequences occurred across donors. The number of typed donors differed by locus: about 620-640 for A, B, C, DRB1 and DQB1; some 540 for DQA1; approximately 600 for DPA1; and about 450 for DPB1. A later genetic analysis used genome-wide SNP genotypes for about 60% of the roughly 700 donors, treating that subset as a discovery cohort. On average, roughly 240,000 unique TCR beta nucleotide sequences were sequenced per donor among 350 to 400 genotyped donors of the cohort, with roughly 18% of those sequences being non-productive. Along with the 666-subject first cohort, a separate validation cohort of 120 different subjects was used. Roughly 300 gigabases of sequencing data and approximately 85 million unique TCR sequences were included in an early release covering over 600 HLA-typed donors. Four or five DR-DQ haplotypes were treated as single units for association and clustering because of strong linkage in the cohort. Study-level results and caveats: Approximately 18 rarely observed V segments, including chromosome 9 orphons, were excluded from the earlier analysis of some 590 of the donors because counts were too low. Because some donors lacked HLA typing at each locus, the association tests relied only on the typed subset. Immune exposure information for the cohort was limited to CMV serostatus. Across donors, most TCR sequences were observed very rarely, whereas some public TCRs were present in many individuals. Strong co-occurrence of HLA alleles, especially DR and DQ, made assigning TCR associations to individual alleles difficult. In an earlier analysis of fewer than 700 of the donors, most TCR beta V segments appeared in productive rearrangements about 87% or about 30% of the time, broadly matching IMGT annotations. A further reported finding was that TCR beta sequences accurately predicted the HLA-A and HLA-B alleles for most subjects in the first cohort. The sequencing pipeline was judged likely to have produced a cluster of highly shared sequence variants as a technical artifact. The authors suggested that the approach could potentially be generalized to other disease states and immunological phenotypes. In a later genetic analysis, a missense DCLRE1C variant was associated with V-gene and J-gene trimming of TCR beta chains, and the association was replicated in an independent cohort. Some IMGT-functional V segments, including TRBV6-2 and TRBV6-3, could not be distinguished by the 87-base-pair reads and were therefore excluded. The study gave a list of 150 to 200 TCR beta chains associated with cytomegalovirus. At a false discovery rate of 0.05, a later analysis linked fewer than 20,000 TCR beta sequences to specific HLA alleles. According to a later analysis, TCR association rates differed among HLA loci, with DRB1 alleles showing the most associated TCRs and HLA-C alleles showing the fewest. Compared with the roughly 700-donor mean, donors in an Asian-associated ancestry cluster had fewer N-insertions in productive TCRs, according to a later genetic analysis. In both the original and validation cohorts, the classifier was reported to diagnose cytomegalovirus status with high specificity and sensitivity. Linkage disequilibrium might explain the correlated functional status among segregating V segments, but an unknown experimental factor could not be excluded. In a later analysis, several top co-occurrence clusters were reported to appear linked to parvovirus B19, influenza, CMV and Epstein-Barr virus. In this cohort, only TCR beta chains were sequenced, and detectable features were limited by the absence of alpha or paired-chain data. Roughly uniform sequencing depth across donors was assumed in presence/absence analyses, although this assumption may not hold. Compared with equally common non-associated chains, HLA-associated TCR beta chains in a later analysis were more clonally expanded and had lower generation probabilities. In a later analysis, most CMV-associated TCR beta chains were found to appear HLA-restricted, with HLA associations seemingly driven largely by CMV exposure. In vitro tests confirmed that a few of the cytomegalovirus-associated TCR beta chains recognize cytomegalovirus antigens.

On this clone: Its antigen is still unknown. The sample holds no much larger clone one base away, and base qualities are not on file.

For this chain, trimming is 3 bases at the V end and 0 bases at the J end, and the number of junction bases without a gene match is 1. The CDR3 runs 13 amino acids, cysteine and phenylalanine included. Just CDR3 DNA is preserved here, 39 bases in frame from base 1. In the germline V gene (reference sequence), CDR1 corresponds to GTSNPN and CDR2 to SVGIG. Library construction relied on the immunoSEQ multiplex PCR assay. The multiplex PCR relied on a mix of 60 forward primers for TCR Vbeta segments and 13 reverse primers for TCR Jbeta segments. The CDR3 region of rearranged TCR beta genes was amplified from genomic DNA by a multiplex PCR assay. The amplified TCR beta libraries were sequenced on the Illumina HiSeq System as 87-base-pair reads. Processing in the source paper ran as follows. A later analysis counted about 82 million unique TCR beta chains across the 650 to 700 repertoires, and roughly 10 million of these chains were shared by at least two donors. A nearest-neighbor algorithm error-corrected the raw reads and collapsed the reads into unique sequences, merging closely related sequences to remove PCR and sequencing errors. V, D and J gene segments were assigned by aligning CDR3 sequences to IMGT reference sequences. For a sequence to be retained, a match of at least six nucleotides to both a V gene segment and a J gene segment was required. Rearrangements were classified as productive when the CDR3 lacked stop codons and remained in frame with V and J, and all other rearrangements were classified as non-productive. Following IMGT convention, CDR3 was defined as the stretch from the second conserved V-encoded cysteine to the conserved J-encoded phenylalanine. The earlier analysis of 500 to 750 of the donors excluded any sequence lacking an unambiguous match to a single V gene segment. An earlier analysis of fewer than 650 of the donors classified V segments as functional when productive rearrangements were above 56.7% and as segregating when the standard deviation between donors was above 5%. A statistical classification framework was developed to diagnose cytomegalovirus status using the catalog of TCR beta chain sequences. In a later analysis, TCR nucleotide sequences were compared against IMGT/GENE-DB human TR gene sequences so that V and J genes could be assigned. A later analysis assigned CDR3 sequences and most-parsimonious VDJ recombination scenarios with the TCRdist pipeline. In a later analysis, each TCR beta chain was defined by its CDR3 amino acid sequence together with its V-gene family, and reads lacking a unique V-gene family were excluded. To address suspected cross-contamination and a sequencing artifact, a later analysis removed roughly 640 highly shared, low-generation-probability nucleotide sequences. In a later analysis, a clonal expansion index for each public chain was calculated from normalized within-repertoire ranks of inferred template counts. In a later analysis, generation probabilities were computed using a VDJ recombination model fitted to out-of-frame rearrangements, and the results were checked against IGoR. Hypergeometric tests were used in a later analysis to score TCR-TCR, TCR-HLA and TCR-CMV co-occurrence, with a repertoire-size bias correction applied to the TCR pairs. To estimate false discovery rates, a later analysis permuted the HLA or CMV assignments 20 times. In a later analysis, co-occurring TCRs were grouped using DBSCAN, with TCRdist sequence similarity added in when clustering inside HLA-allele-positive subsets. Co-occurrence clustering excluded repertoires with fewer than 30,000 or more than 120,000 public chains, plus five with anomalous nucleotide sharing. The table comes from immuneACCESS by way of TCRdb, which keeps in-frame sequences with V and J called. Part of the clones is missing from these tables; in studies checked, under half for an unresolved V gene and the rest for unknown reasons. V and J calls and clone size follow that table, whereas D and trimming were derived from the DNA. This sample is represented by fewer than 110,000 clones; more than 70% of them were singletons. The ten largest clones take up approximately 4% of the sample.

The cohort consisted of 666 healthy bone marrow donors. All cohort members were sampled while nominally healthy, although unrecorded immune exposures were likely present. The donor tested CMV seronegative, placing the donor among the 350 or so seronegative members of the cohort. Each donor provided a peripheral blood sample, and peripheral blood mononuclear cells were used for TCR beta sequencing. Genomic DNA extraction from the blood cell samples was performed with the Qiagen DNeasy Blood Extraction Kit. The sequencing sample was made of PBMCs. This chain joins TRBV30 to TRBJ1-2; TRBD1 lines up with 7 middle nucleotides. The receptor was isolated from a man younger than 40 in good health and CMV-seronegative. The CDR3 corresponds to CAWRTGSNYGYTF. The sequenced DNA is TGTGCCTGGAGGACAGGGTCTAACTATGGCTACACCTTC.